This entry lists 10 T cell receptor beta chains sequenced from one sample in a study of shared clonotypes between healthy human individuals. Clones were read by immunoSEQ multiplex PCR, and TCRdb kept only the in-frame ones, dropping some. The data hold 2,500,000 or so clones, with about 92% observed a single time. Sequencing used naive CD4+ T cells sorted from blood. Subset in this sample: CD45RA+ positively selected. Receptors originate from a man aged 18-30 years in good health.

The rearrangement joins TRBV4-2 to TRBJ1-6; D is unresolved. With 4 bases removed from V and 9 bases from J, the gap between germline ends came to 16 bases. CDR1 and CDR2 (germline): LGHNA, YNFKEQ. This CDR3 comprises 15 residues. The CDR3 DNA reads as TGTGCCAGCAGCCCGTTTGGCGGACCCTCTTCACCCCTCCACTTT. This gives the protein CASSPFGGPSSPLHF.

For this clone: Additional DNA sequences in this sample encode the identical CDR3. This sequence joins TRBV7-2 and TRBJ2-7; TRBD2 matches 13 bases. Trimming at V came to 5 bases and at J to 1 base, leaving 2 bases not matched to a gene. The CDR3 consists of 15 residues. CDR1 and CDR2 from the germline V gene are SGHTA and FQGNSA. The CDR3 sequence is CASSRGLAGSYEQYF. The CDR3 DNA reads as TGTGCCAGCAGCCGGGGACTAGCGGGATCCTACGAGCAGTACTTC.

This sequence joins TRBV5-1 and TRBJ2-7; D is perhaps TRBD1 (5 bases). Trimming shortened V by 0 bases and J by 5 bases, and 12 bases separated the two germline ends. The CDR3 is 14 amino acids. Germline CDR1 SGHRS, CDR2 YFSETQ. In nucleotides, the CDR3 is TGCGCCAGCAGCTTGGAGGGGTCGGTCGACGAGCAGTACTTC. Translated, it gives CASSLEGSVDEQYF.

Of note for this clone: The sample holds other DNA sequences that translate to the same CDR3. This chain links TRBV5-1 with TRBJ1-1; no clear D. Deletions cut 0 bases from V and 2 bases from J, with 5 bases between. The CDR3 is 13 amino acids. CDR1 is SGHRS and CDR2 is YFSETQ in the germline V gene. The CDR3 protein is CASSLGENTEAFF. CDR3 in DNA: TGCGCCAGCAGCTTGGGGGAAAACACTGAAGCTTTCTTT.

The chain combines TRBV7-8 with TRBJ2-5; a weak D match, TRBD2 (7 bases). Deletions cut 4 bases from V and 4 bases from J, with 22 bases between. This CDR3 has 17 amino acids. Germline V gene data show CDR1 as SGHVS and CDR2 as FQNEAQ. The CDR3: CASSSDRGVPGAETQYF. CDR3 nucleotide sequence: TGTGCCAGCAGCTCGGACCGGGGGGTACCGGGGGCAGAGACCCAGTACTTC.

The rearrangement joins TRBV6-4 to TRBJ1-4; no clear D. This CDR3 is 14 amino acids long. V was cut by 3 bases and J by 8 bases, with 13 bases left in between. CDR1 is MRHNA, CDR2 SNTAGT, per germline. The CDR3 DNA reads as TGTGCCAGCAGTGATCCGGCTCAGTACGAAAAACTGTTTTTT. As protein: CASSDPAQYEKLFF.

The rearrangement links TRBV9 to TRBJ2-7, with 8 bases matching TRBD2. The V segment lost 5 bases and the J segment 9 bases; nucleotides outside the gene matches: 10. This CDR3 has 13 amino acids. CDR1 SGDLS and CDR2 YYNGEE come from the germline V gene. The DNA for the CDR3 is TGTGCCAGCAGTGAAACCGGGAGGGAAACGCAGTACTTC. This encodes CASSETGRETQYF.

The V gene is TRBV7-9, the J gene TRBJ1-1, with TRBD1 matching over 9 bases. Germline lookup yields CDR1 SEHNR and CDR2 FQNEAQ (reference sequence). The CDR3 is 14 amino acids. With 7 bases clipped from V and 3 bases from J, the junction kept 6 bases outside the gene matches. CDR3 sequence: CASNVDRGDTEAFF. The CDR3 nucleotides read TGTGCCAGCAACGTCGACAGGGGGGACACTGAAGCTTTCTTT.

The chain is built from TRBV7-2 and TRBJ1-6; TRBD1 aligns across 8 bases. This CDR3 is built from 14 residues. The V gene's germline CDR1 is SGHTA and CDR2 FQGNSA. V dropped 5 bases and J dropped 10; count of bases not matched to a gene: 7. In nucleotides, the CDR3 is TGTGCCAGCAGCCCGAAGACAGGGGACTCACCCCTCCACTTT. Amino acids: CASSPKTGDSPLHF.

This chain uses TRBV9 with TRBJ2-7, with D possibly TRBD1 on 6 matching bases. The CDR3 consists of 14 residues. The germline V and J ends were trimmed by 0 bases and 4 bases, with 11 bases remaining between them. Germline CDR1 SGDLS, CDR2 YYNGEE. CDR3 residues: CASSVGIQGYEQYF. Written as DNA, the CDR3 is TGTGCCAGCAGCGTAGGGATACAGGGTTACGAGCAGTACTTC.